These 28 T cell receptor beta chains were sequenced from one sample in a study of T-cell reconstitution after alpha-beta-depleted transplantation in children. Molecular barcoding with unique molecular identifiers was used for the TCRbeta library. A single record per CDR3 protein comes from TCRdb applying MiXCR to the PCR reads. The table lists some 840,000 distinct CDR3 sequences, roughly 15% of them singletons. The sequencing here drew on PBMCs, mostly from graft donor cells, taken 360 days after TCRalphabeta/CD19-depleted stem cell transplant. The origin of the receptors is a male patient younger than 18 who had a stem cell transplant for acute lymphoblastic leukemia, so the T cells may come from the graft donor.

This chain links TRBV29-1 with TRBJ2-2; possibly TRBD2 for D (6 bases). Germline CDR1 reads SQVTM; CDR2 reads ANQGSEA. V lost 3 bases and J 0 bases, leaving 11 bases between the germline ends. The CDR3 has 15 residues. The CDR3 spells CSVDPGLTNTGELFF. CDR3 in DNA: TGCAGCGTTGACCCGGGACTTACGAACACCGGGGAGCTGTTTTTT.

There are many counts of this clonotype. The chain combines TRBV25-1 with TRBJ2-1; 9 bases agree with TRBD1. From germline, CDR1 is MGHDK and CDR2 SYGVNS. After removal of 8 bases from V and 3 bases from J, the junction contained 8 bases not matched to a gene. The CDR3 runs 15 residues. Here the CDR3 DNA reads TGTGCCAGCCTCGGCCCGGGACAGGGCTACAATGAGCAGTTCTTC. The encoded protein is CASLGPGQGYNEQFF.

The V and J genes are TRBV28 and TRBJ2-7, with 8 nucleotides matching TRBD2. V was clipped by 2 bases and J by 4 bases; unmatched bases: 19. This CDR3 spans 19 amino acids. Per the germline V gene, CDR1 is MDHEN and CDR2 is SYDVKM. Here the CDR3 reads CASSLIAGRERESTYEQYF. The CDR3 region has the DNA TGTGCCAGCAGTTTAATCGCCGGACGGGAGCGGGAGAGCACGTACGAGCAGTACTTC.

This clonotype was seen a handful of times. This chain links TRBV5-1 with TRBJ2-7; possible D gene TRBD1, 5 bases. CDR3 length equals 16 residues. V lost 0 bases to trimming and J lost 3 bases, with 16 bases between them. CDR1 is SGHRS, CDR2 YFSETQ, per germline. As DNA, the CDR3 is TGCGCCAGCAGCTTGGCTTTGACAGTCTCAAGCTACGAGCAGTACTTC. Amino acid sequence: CASSLALTVSSYEQYF.

The chain couples TRBV10-3 to TRBJ1-3; D is undetermined. The CDR3 is 13 residues long. Germline V CDR1 and CDR2: ENHRY, SYGVKD. Trimming took off 6 bases at V and 3 bases at J, with 9 bases between the two ends. The CDR3 reads CAIRSGYGNTIYF. Here the CDR3 DNA reads TGTGCCATCAGGTCGGGGTATGGAAACACCATATATTTT.

The gene calls are TRBV12-3 or TRBV12-4 and TRBJ2-5; D unclear. Deletions cut 3 bases from V and 1 base from J, with 9 bases between. The CDR3 contains 14 residues. This chain's CDR3 is CASSFMVSQETQYF. In DNA form, the CDR3 reads TGTGCCAGCAGTTTTATGGTCTCCCAAGAGACCCAGTACTTC.

This chain links TRBV4-1 with TRBJ2-7; 7 nucleotides agree with TRBD2. The V and J ends lost 1 base and 3 bases, in that order; junction bases with no gene match: 6. Germline V gives CDR1 MGHRA, CDR2 YSYEKL. This CDR3 is built from 15 residues. CDR3 DNA sequence: TGCGCCAGCAGCCAAGGAGGGAGGGCCCTCTACGAGCAGTACTTC. As protein: CASSQGGRALYEQYF.

This clonotype was observed at least ten times. This chain joins TRBV29-1 and TRBJ2-3; possibly TRBD2 for D (5 bases). V was shortened by 2 bases and J by 2 bases, with 17 bases between the two germline ends. The CDR3 is 16 amino acids. The germline CDR1 and CDR2 sequences are SQVTM and ANQGSEA. The CDR3 protein is CSVESPGNRHTDTQYF. CDR3 in DNA: TGCAGCGTTGAATCCCCCGGGAACCGTCACACAGATACGCAGTATTTT.

This clonotype was recorded many times. V and J are TRBV9 and TRBJ2-7; 9 bases fit TRBD1. CDR1 and CDR2 (germline): SGDLS, YYNGEE. This CDR3 contains 15 residues. V lost 4 bases to trimming and J lost 2 bases; unmatched junction nucleotides: 7. DNA for the CDR3: TGTGCCAGCAGCCCCGCCGGGACAGGGCCCTACGAGCAGTACTTC. Amino acids: CASSPAGTGPYEQYF.

The rearrangement uses TRBV11-2 and TRBJ2-7; 7 positions match TRBD2. Losses at the gene ends were 1 base for V and 4 bases for J; bases not matched to a gene: 10. The CDR3 has 16 amino acids. Germline CDR1 is SGHAT and CDR2 is FQNNGV. The CDR3 reads CASSLGLGASGYEQYF. The CDR3, as DNA: TGTGCCAGCAGCTTAGGCCTTGGGGCTAGCGGTTACGAGCAGTACTTC.

This sequence joins TRBV25-1 and TRBJ1-1, with a tentative D call TRBD1 (6 bases). V lost 10 bases, J lost 6 bases, and 12 bases lay in between. The CDR3 has 11 residues. CDR1 and CDR2 from the germline V gene are MGHDK and SYGVNS. The CDR3 DNA sequence: TGTGCCATCCAACAGGGCTCTGAAGCTTTCTTT. Its translation is CAIQQGSEAFF.

This clonotype was detected ten times or more. The chain combines TRBV7-8 with TRBJ2-3; 8 positions agree with TRBD2. V lost 3 bases to trimming and J lost 9 bases; unmatched junction nucleotides: 8. In germline, CDR1 is SGHVS, CDR2 FQNEAQ. The CDR3 sequence is 14 residues long. CDR3 sequence: CASSLAGGAGTQYF. CDR3 sequence (DNA): TGTGCCAGCAGCTTGGCGGGAGGTGCCGGCACGCAGTATTTT.

The rearrangement uses TRBV12-3 or TRBV12-4 and TRBJ1-5; D is possibly TRBD1 (5 bases). The CDR3 is 15 residues long. V was pared by 6 bases and J by 5 bases, with 17 bases between. The CDR3 reads CASRLNQGPHQPQHF. The CDR3 nucleotides read TGTGCCAGCAGACTTAATCAGGGACCGCATCAGCCCCAGCATTTT.

This chain uses TRBV5-1 with TRBJ1-2; unclear D gene. Trimming took off 2 bases at V and 0 bases at J, with 20 bases between the two ends. Germline V lookup: CDR1 SGHRS, CDR2 YFSETQ. The CDR3 sequence is 18 residues long. CDR3 sequence reads: CASSFRPVSGSSNYGYTF. CDR3 bases: TGCGCCAGCAGCTTTCGTCCCGTCTCAGGTTCCTCTAACTATGGCTACACCTTC. Supplemented by reference TRBV5-1 and TRBJ1-2, the full variable domain reads KAGVTQTPRYLIKTRGQQVTLSCSPISGHRSVSWYQQTPGQGLQFLFEYFSETQRNKGNFPGRFSGRQFSNSRSEMNVSTLELGDSALYLCASSFRPVSGSSNYGYTFGSGTRLTVV.

In this sample, this clonotype turned up a few times. J is TRBJ2-5 and V is TRBV5-1, with a tentative D call TRBD1 (5 bases). This CDR3 spans 12 amino acids. From germline, CDR1 is SGHRS and CDR2 YFSETQ. Trimming took off 7 bases at V and 5 bases at J, with 12 bases between the two ends. The CDR3 is CASLDIMETQYF. In DNA, the CDR3 is TGCGCCAGCTTGGACATTATGGAGACCCAGTACTTC. The full variable domain, in which reference TRBV5-1 and TRBJ2-5 provide the parts outside the CDR3, is KAGVTQTPRYLIKTRGQQVTLSCSPISGHRSVSWYQQTPGQGLQFLFEYFSETQRNKGNFPGRFSGRQFSNSRSEMNVSTLELGDSALYLCASLDIMETQYFGPGTRLLVL.

The rearrangement links TRBV29-1 to TRBJ1-4; TRBD1 agrees at 7 bases. CDR3 length equals 14 residues. V lost 6 bases and J lost 3; bases outside the gene matches: 7. The germline gives CDR1 SQVTM, CDR2 ANQGSEA. CDR3: CSVRRQGPNEKLFF. Here the CDR3 DNA reads TGCAGCGTCCGACGACAGGGCCCTAATGAAAAACTGTTTTTT.

This chain uses TRBV12-3 or TRBV12-4 with TRBJ2-3; 7 nucleotides match TRBD1. V was pared by 5 bases and J by 5 bases, with 13 bases of the junction left unmatched. This CDR3 contains 16 residues. CDR3 amino acids: CASSAYKTQGKDTQYF. The DNA for the CDR3 is TGTGCCAGCAGTGCCTACAAAACACAGGGGAAAGATACGCAGTATTTT.

This clonotype was picked up many times. The genes are TRBV5-4 and TRBJ2-7; no firm D call. This CDR3 spans 13 amino acids. Germline assignment: CDR1 SGHNT and CDR2 YYREEE (reference sequence). Trimming cost V 4 bases and J 0 bases, with 8 bases left between them. The CDR3 sequence: CASSPQASYEQYF. CDR3 in DNA: TGTGCCAGCAGCCCCCAAGCCTCCTACGAGCAGTACTTC. Looking up the rest from reference TRBV5-4 and TRBJ2-7 gives the full variable domain: ETGVTQSPTHLIKTRGQQVTLRCSSQSGHNTVSWYQQALGQGPQFIFQYYREEENGRGNFPPRFSGLQFPNYSSELNVNALELDDSALYLCASSPQASYEQYFGPGTRLTVT.

This clonotype was recorded at least ten times. The chain combines TRBV29-1 with TRBJ2-1; D uncertain. Germline CDR1 SQVTM, CDR2 ANQGSEA. V lost 0 bases and J 0 bases, leaving 12 bases between the germline ends. The CDR3 extends over 16 amino acids. The CDR3 DNA sequence: TGCAGCGTTGAAGAGGCTCGATATAGCTCCTACAATGAGCAGTTCTTC. Translated, it gives CSVEEARYSSYNEQFF.

This clonotype occurred many times. V is TRBV5-1 and J is TRBJ1-2, with D unresolved. V lost 0 bases to trimming and J lost 3 bases, with 12 bases between them. Germline assignment: CDR1 SGHRS and CDR2 YFSETQ. The CDR3 has 15 residues. The CDR3 sequence: CASSLAGPSHYGYTF. The CDR3 DNA follows: TGCGCCAGCAGCTTGGCCGGACCATCTCACTATGGCTACACCTTC.

There are a few counts of this clonotype. V and J are TRBV2 and TRBJ1-5, with D tentatively TRBD1 (6 bases). Germline V gives CDR1 SNHLY, CDR2 FYNNEI. This CDR3 is built from 15 residues. V lost 7 bases, J lost 2 bases, and 15 bases lay in between. CDR3 sequence (DNA): TGTGCCAGCACCCCCGGGGGGCTTGGCAATCAGCCCCAGCATTTT. Translating gives CASTPGGLGNQPQHF.

About this clonotype itself: This may be a read error: a much more frequent sequence differs by one nucleotide. The rearrangement joins TRBV18 to TRBJ1-3; the D is unclear. CDR1 KGHSH and CDR2 LQKENI come from the germline V gene. The CDR3 sequence is 15 residues long. CDR3 in amino acids: CASSPVSVSGNTKYF. The CDR3 nucleotides read TGTGCCAGCTCACCAGTTTCGGTTTCTGGAAACACCAAATATTTT.

The genes are TRBV11-1 and TRBJ1-5; 9 bases align to TRBD1. Germline CDR1 and CDR2: SGHAT and FQDESV (reference sequence). The CDR3 is made up of 19 amino acids. V shed 5 bases, J shed 0 bases, and the junction held 14 bases outside the gene matches. CDR3 region: CASSVTPGQGFNSNQPQHF. The CDR3 region has the DNA TGTGCCAGCAGCGTTACACCGGGACAGGGATTCAATAGCAATCAGCCCCAGCATTTT.

This clonotype was observed a handful of times. The rearrangement links TRBV20-1 to TRBJ2-1, with 14 bases fitting TRBD2. Germline trimming cut 6 bases from V and 9 bases from J; bases unmatched to any gene: 7. Germline V gives CDR1 DFQATT, CDR2 SNEGSKA (reference sequence). There are 14 residues in the CDR3. The DNA for the CDR3 is TGCAGTGCGAGGGGACTAGCGGGAGTGGGTGAGCAGTTCTTC. Translated, it gives CSARGLAGVGEQFF.

The CDR3 DNA is TGTGCCAGCAGCGACGGGACAGGGGTTTTCCAGTACTTC. It codes for CASSDGTGVFQYF. V gene TRBV7-9 combines with J gene TRBJ2-7; 10 bases are shared with TRBD1. This CDR3 has 13 amino acids. Trimming removed 5 bases from V and 10 bases from J; junction bases left unmatched: 8. Germline V CDR1 and CDR2: SEHNR, FQNEAQ (reference sequence).

The J gene is TRBJ1-5, the V gene TRBV7-9; possible D gene TRBD1, 5 bases. This CDR3 contains 14 residues. The V end was cut by 10 bases, the J end by 7 bases, with 20 bases between. Germline CDR1 is SEHNR and CDR2 is FQNEAQ (reference sequence). CDR3 sequence: CAIPEGSGEQPQHF. Written as DNA, the CDR3 is TGTGCCATCCCGGAGGGCTCGGGGGAGCAGCCCCAGCATTTT.

The J gene is TRBJ2-1, the V gene TRBV3-1; 8 positions match TRBD2. The CDR3 contains 16 residues. Trimming took 3 bases from V and 2 from J; bases not matched to a gene: 6. From germline, CDR1 is LGHDT and CDR2 YNNKEL (reference sequence). The CDR3 is CASSHPSGGAYNEQFF. CDR3 DNA sequence: TGTGCCAGCAGCCACCCCAGCGGGGGTGCCTACAATGAGCAGTTCTTC.

This clonotype was seen many times. The rearrangement uses TRBV5-1 and TRBJ2-1; D call uncertain. V was trimmed by 0 bases and J by 14 bases, leaving 15 bases between them. Germline CDR1 and CDR2: SGHRS and YFSETQ. The CDR3 has 13 amino acids. The CDR3 sequence is CASSLGSSQQKFF. As DNA, the CDR3 is TGCGCCAGCAGCTTGGGCAGCTCCCAGCAAAAGTTCTTC.